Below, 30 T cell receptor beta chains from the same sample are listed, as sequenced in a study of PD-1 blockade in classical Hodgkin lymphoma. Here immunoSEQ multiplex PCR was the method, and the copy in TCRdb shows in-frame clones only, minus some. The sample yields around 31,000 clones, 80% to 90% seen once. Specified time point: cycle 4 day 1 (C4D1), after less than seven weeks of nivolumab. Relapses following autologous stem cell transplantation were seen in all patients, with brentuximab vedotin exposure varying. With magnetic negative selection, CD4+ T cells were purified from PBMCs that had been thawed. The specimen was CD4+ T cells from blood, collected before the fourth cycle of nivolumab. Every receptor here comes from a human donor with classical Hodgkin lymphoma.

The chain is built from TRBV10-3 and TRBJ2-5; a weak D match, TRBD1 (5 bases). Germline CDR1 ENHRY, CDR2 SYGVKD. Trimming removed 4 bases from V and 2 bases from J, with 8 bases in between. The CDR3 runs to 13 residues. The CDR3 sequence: CAISVGAQETQYF. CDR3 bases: TGTGCCATCAGTGTAGGGGCACAAGAGACCCAGTACTTC.

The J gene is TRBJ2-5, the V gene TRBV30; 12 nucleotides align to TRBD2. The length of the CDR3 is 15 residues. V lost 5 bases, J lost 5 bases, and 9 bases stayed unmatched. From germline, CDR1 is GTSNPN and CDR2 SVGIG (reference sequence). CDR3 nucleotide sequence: TGTGCCTGGGCTCGACTAGCGGGGGTGGGGGAGACCCAGTACTTC. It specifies CAWARLAGVGETQYF. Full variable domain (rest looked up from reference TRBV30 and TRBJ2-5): SQTIHQWPATLVQPVGSPLSLECTVEGTSNPNLYWYRQAAGRGLQLLFYSVGIGQISSEVPQNLSASRPQDRQFILSSKKLLLSDSGFYLCAWARLAGVGETQYFGPGTRLLVL.

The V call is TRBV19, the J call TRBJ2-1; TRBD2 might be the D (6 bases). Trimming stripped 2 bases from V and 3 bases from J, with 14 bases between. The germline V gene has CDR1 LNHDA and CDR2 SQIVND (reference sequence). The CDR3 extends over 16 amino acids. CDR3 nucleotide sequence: TGTGCCAGTAGTATATCATTCGGGGGTTTCTACAATGAGCAGTTCTTC. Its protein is CASSISFGGFYNEQFF.

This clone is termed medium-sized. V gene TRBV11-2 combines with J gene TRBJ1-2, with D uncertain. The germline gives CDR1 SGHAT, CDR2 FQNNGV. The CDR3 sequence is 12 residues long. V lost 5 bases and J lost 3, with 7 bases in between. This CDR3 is CASSQTDYGYTF. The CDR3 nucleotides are TGTGCCAGCAGCCAGACGGACTATGGCTACACCTTC.

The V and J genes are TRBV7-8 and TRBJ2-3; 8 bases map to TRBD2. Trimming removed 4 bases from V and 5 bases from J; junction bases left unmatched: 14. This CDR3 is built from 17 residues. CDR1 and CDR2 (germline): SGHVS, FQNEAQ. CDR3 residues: CASSYDAPGGGQDTQYF. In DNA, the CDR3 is TGTGCCAGCAGCTACGATGCCCCCGGGGGGGGGCAAGATACGCAGTATTTT.

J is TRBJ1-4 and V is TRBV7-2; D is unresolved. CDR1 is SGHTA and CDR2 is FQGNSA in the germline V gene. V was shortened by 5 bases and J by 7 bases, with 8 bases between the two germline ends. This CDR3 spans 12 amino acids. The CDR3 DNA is TGTGCCAGCAGCCTCGATCGTGAAAAACTGTTTTTT. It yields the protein CASSLDREKLFF.

CDR3 DNA sequence: TGCGCCAGCAGCCGCGGGACAGGGGCAACTAATGAAAAACTGTTTTTT. The encoded protein is CASSRGTGATNEKLFF. This chain uses TRBV4-1 with TRBJ1-4; 10 nucleotides agree with TRBD1. Germline-derived CDR1 and CDR2 are MGHRA and YSYEKL. The V segment lost 4 bases and the J segment 0 bases; nucleotides outside the gene matches: 2. The CDR3 totals 16 residues.

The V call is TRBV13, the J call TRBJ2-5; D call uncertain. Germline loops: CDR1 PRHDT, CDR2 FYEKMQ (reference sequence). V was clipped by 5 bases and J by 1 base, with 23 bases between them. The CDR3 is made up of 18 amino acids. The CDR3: CASSPSWAAVDGQETQYF. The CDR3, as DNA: TGTGCCAGCAGCCCAAGCTGGGCTGCTGTGGATGGCCAAGAGACCCAGTACTTC.

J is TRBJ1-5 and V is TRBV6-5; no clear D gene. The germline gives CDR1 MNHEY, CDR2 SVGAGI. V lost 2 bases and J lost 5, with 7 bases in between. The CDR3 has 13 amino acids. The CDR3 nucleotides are TGTGCCAGCAGTTACAACGGGGATCAGCCCCAGCATTTT. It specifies CASSYNGDQPQHF.

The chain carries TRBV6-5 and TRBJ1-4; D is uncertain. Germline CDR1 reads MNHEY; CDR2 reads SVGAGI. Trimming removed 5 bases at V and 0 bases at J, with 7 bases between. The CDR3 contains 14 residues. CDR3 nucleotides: TGTGCCAGCAGTCTGACAACAACTAATGAAAAACTGTTTTTT. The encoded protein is CASSLTTTNEKLFF.

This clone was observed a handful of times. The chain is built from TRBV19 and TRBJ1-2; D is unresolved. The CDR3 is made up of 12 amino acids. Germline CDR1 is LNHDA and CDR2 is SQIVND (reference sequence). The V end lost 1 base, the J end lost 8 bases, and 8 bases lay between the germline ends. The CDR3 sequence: CASSIGVGGYTF. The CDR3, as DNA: TGTGCCAGTAGTATAGGGGTAGGGGGCTACACCTTC.

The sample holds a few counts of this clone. The CDR3 protein is CASSTDGVFSTF. In DNA, the CDR3 is TGTGCCAGCAGCACCGACGGGGTCTTCTCCACCTTC. This sequence joins TRBV7-9 and TRBJ1-2; no definite D call. Germline values: CDR1 SEHNR, CDR2 FQNEAQ (reference sequence). The ends were cut back, 5 bases at V and 13 bases at J, with 17 bases in the middle. The CDR3 runs to 12 residues.

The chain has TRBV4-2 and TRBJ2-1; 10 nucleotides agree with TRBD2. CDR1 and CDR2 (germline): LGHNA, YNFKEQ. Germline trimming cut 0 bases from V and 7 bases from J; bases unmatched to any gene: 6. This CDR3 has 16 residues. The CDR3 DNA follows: TGTGCCAGCAGCCAAGAAGCGGGGGGGAGTTGGAATGAGCAGTTCTTC. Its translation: CASSQEAGGSWNEQFF.

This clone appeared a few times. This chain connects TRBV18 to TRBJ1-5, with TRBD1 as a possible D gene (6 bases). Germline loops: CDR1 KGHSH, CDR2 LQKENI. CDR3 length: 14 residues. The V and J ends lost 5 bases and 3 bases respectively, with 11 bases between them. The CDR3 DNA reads TGTGCCAGCTCAAAGAGACAGGACAATCAGCCCCAGCATTTT. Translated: CASSKRQDNQPQHF.

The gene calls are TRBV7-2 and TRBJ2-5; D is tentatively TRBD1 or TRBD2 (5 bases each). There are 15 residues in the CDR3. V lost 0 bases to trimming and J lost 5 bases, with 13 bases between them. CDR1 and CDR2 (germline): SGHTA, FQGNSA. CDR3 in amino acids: CASSLARQRGETQYF. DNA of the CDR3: TGTGCCAGCAGCTTAGCACGGCAGAGGGGTGAGACCCAGTACTTC.

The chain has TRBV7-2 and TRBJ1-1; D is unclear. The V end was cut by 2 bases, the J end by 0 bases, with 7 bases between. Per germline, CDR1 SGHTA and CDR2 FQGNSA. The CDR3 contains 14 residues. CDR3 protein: CASSLRTVNTEAFF. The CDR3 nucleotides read TGTGCCAGCAGCTTAAGGACGGTGAACACTGAAGCTTTCTTT.

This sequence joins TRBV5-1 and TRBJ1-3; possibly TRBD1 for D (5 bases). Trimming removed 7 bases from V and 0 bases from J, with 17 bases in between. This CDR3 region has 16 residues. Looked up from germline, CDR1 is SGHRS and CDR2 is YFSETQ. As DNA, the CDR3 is TGCGCCAGCTCCCCTGTGACAGCGAGCTCTGGAAACACCATATATTTT. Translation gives CASSPVTASSGNTIYF.

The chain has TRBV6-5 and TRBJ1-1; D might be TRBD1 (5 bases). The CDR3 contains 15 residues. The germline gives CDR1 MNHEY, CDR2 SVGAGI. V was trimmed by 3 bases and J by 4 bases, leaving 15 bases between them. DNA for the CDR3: TGTGCCAGCAGTTATTTTACGGGGGGGGGCACTGAAGCTTTCTTT. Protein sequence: CASSYFTGGGTEAFF.

The CDR3 reads CASSFGTGGDQPQHF. The CDR3 region has the DNA TGTGCCAGCAGTTTTGGGACAGGGGGCGATCAGCCCCAGCATTTT. The V call is TRBV28, the J call TRBJ1-5; TRBD1 aligns across 12 bases. The germline CDR1 and CDR2 sequences are MDHEN and SYDVKM. The V and J ends lost 3 bases and 5 bases, in that order; junction bases with no gene match: 2. CDR3 length: 15 amino acids. Full variable domain (missing parts from reference TRBV28 and TRBJ1-5): DVKVTQSSRYLVKRTGEKVFLECVQDMDHENMFWYRQDPGLGLRLIYFSYDVKMKEKGDIPEGYSVSREKKERFSLILESASTNQTSMYLCASSFGTGGDQPQHFGDGTRLSIL.

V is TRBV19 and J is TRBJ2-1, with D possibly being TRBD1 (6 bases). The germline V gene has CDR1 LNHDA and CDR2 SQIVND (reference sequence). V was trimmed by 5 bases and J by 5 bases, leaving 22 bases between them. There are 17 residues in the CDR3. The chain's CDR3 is CASSSPPGTRRDNEQFF. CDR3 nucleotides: TGTGCCAGTAGTTCCCCCCCGGGGACAAGAAGGGACAATGAGCAGTTCTTC.

The CDR3 nucleotides read TGTGCCAGCAACAGGGGGCGTCTGGAAAACATTCAGTACTTC. This encodes CASNRGRLENIQYF. This rearrangement joins TRBV2 to TRBJ2-4, with TRBD1 matching 9 bases. J was trimmed by 5 bases and V by 7 bases; bases with no gene match: 6. The CDR3 consists of 14 residues. CDR1 is SNHLY, CDR2 FYNNEI, per germline.

This CDR3 reads CASKGLQLRATNEKLFF. As DNA, the CDR3 is TGTGCCAGCAAGGGGTTACAACTCAGAGCAACTAATGAAAAACTGTTTTTT. This sequence joins TRBV2 and TRBJ1-4; possible D gene TRBD1, 5 bases. The V and J ends lost 7 bases and 0 bases respectively, with 18 bases between them. The CDR3 extends over 17 amino acids. Germline V CDR1 and CDR2: SNHLY, FYNNEI.

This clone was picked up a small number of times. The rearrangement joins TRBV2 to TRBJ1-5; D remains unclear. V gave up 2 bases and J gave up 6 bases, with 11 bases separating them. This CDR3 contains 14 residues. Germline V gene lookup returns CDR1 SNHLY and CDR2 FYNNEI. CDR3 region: CASSETSFAQPQHF. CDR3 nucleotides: TGTGCCAGCAGTGAAACCAGCTTTGCTCAGCCCCAGCATTTT.

This CDR3 reads CASSLEGLRTEAFF. The CDR3 DNA follows: TGCGCCAGCAGCTTGGAGGGCCTGAGGACTGAAGCTTTCTTT. The J gene is TRBJ1-1, the V gene TRBV5-1, with D hard to call. From germline, CDR1 is SGHRS and CDR2 YFSETQ. This CDR3 region has 14 residues. Trimming pared 0 bases from V and 5 bases from J, leaving 11 bases between.

CDR3 residues: CASSITGSLNEKLFF. CDR3 DNA: TGTGCCAGCAGTATAACCGGGTCCCTAAATGAAAAACTGTTTTTT. The rearrangement joins TRBV27 to TRBJ1-4, with D unresolved. The CDR3 has 15 amino acids. Trimming removed 5 bases at V and 5 bases at J, with 15 bases between. The germline gives CDR1 MNHEY, CDR2 SMNVEV (reference sequence). The full variable domain, rest sourced from reference TRBV27 and TRBJ1-4, is EAQVTQNPRYLITVTGKKLTVTCSQNMNHEYMSWYRQDPGLGLRQIYYSMNVEVTDKGDVPEGYKVSRKEKRNFPLILESPSPNQTSLYFCASSITGSLNEKLFFGSGTQLSVL.

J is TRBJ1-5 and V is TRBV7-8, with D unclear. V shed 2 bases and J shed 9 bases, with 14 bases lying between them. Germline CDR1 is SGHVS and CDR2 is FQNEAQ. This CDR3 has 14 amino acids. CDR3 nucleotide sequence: TGTGCCAGCAGCTTAAGTAGGGCGGGTCCGCCCCAGCATTTT. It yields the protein CASSLSRAGPPQHF.

CDR3 in amino acids: CSVEAGGNQPQHF. Written as DNA, the CDR3 is TGCAGCGTTGAGGCAGGGGGAAATCAGCCCCAGCATTTT. The chain combines TRBV29-1 with TRBJ1-5; TRBD1 matches at 7 bases. In germline, CDR1 is SQVTM, CDR2 ANQGSEA. V was pared by 3 bases and J by 4 bases, with 3 bases of the junction left unmatched. There are 13 residues in the CDR3.

The CDR3: CSVEDRGYEQYF. DNA of the CDR3: TGCAGCGTTGAAGACAGGGGCTACGAGCAGTACTTC. V usage is TRBV29-1 and J usage is TRBJ2-7, with D perhaps TRBD1 (6 bases). Trimming shortened V by 0 bases and J by 3 bases, and 6 bases separated the two germline ends. The CDR3 loop spans 12 amino acids. Germline-derived CDR1 and CDR2 are SQVTM and ANQGSEA.

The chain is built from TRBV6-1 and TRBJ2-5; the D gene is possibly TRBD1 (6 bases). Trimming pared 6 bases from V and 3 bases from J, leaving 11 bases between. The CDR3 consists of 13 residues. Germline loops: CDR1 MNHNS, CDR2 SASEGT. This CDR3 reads CASRDRYKETQYF. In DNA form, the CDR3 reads TGTGCCAGCAGGGACAGATATAAAGAGACCCAGTACTTC.

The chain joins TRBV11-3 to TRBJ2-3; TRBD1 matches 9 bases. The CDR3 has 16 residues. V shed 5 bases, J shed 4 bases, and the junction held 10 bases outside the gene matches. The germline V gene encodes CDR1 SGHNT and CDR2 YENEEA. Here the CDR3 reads CASSLITGGGADTQYF. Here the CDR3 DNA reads TGTGCCAGCAGCCTGATTACAGGGGGCGGGGCAGATACGCAGTATTTT.